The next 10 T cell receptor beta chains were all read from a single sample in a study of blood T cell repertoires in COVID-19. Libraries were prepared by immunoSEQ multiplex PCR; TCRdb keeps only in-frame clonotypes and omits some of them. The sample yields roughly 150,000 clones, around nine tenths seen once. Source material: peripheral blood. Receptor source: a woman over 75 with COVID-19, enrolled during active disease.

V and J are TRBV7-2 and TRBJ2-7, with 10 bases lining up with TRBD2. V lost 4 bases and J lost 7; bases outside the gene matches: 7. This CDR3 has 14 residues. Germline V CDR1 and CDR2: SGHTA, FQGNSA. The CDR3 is CASSSQREGREQYF. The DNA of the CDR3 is TGTGCCAGCAGCTCCCAGCGGGAGGGCAGGGAGCAGTACTTC.

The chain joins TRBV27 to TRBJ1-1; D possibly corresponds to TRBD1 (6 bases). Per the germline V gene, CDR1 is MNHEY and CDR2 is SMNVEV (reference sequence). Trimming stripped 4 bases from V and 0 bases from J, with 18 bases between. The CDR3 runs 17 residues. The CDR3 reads CASSSGRGTPLNTEAFF. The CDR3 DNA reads TGTGCCAGCAGTTCCGGTAGGGGGACGCCCTTGAACACTGAAGCTTTCTTT.

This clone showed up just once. CDR3: CASSGAYRPGELFF. The CDR3 region has the DNA TGTGCCAGCAGTGGGGCCTACCGACCGGGGGAGCTGTTTTTT. The chain employs TRBV5-6 and TRBJ2-2, with D tentatively TRBD1 (5 bases). CDR3 length: 14 amino acids. Germline values: CDR1 SGHDT, CDR2 YYEEEE. The V gene lost 5 bases and the J gene lost 8 bases, with 16 bases spanning the gap. Looking up the rest from reference TRBV5-6 and TRBJ2-2 gives the full variable domain: DAGVTQSPTHLIKTRGQQVTLRCSPKSGHDTVSWYQQALGQGPQFIFQYYEEEERQRGNFPDRFSGHQFPNYSSELNVNALLLGDSALYLCASSGAYRPGELFFGEGSRLTVL.

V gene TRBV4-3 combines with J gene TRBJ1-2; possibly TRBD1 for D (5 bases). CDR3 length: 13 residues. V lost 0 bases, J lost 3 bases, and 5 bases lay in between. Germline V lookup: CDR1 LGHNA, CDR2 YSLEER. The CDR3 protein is CASSQDRDYGYTF. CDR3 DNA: TGCGCCAGCAGCCAAGACAGGGACTATGGCTACACCTTC.

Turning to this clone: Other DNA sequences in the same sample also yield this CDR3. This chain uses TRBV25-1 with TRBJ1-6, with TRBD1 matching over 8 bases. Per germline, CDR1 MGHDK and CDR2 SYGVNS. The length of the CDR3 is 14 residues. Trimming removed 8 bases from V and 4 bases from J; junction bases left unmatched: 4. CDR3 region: CASSGTGYNSPLHF. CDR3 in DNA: TGTGCCAGCTCCGGGACAGGTTATAATTCACCCCTCCACTTT. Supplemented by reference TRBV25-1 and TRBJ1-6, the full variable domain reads EADIYQTPRYLVIGTGKKITLECSQTMGHDKMYWYQQDPGMELHLIHYSYGVNSTEKGDLSSESTVSRIRTEHFPLTLESARPSHTSQYLCASSGTGYNSPLHFGNGTRLTVT.

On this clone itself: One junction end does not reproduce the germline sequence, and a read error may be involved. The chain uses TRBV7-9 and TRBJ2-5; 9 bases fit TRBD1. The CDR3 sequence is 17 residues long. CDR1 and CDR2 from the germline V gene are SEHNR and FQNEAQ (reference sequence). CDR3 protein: CASSLAGTGSFRGTQYF. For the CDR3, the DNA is TGTGCCAGCAGCCTAGCCGGGACAGGGAGTTTTAGAGGGACCCAGTACTTC.

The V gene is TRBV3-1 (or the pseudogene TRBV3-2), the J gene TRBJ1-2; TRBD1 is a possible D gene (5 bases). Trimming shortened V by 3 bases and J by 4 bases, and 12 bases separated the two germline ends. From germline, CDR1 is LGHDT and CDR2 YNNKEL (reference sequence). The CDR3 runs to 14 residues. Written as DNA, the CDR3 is TGTGCCAGCAGCCAGACAGCAGCCTCCTATGGCTACACCTTC. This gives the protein CASSQTAASYGYTF.

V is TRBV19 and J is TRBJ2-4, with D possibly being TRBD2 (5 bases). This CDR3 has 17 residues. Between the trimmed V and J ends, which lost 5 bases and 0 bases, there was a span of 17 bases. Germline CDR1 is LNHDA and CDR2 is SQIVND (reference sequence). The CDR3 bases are TGTGCCAGTAGTGGTACTCTAGCTACCCGAGCCAAAAACATTCAGTACTTC. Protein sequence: CASSGTLATRAKNIQYF.

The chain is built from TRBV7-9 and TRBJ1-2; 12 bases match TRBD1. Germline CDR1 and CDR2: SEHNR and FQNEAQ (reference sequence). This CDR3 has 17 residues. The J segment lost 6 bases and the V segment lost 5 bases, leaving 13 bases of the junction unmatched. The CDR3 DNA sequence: TGTGCCAGCAGCCGACCGGGACAGGGGGCTTTTGCTCATGGCTACACCTTC. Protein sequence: CASSRPGQGAFAHGYTF.

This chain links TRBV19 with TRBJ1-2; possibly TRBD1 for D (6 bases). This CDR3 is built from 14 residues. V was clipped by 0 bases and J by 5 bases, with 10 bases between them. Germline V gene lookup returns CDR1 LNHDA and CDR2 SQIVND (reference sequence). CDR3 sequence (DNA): TGTGCCAGTAGTATAGAGGGGGCCGGGTATGGCTACACCTTC. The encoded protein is CASSIEGAGYGYTF.